What follows describes a single T cell receptor (beta chain). Antigen: not known. CDR3 size: 13 residues. V was clipped by 4 bases and J by 13 bases, with 19 bases between them. Germline V gene data show CDR1 as SNHLY and CDR2 as FYNNEI. The data stem from a study of post-analysis software for immune sequencing data. Study results and limitations: The five TRBV segments detected at higher frequency in patients than in controls included TRBV5-6, TRBV5-1 and TRBV20-1.

Unique molecular identifiers tagged the TCR beta cDNA libraries. MiXCR, run by TCRdb on the PCR reads, gives a single entry per CDR3 protein. Among about 180,000 distinct CDR3 sequences listed, about 30% were seen once. V usage is TRBV2 and J usage is TRBJ2-5, with D possibly matching TRBD1 (5 bases). The source material was blood. This clonotype was obtained from a girl aged 10-17 years with multiple sclerosis. The CDR3 DNA sequence: TGTGCCAGCAGTGGAGGTAGTTGGGGCGAGCGGTACTTC. This encodes CASSGGSWGERYF.